The clone carrying this TCR beta chain was counted only a few times. The cohort comprised adults aged about 18 to 100 years residing in under 25 US areas. Cohorts were based on clinical histories the participants reported. Recovered Cohort 3 donors showed two negative PCRs, clearance, or symptom resolution. Germline loops: CDR1 MNHNY, CDR2 SVGAGI (reference sequence). With 5 bases clipped from V and 1 base from J, the junction kept 8 bases outside the gene matches. The CDR3 sequence is 17 residues long. This record belongs to a study of blood T cell repertoires in COVID-19. Background on the study: There were acute and convalescent COVID-19 samples, and they came from the United States, Italy and Spain.

Data came from immunoSEQ multiplex PCR; TCRdb stores just in-frame clones and leaves some out. This table holds some 400,000 clones, nearly 90% found once. This receptor was obtained from a woman aged 25-40 years who had recovered from COVID-19. The sample comprised PBMCs or T cells enriched from blood (not recorded which). The chain uses TRBV6-6 and TRBJ2-3; 11 bases are a match to TRBD1. The DNA for the CDR3 is TGTGCCAGCAGTCCGGGACAGGGGGTAAAGGGCACAGATACGCAGTATTTT. It is translated as CASSPGQGVKGTDTQYF.